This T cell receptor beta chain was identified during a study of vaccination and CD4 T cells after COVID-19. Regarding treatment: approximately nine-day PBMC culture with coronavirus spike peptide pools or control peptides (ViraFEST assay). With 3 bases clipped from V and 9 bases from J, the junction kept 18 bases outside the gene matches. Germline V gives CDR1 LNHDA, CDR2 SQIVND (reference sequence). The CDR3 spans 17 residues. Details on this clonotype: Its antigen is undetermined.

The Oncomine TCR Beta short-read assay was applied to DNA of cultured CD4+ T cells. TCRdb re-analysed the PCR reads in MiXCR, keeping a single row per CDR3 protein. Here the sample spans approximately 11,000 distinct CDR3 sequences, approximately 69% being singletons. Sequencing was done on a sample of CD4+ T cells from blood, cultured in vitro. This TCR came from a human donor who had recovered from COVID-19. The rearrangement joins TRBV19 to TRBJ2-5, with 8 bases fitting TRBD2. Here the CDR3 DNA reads TGTGCCAGTAGTATGGGATCAGCGGGGGAGACCCGTTCGTCCCAGTACTTC. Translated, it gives CASSMGSAGETRSSQYF.